This TCR beta chain was observed in a study of response to subunit inactivated influenza vaccine. Study-level results: The study's authors posited that every seasonal influenza vaccination enlists few new T cells.

On this clonotype: Antigen specificity is unknown.

TCRdb independently ran MiXCR on the RT-PCR reads; one entry per CDR3 protein. This table has about half a million distinct CDR3 sequences, roughly 9.7% appearing once. The CDR3 runs to 14 residues. CDR1 and CDR2 (germline): LGHDT, YNNKEL (reference sequence). Trimming left V 1 base short and J 7 bases short, with 8 bases between. The TCR comes from a man aged 50 to 59 who received an inactivated influenza vaccine. The chain is built from TRBV3-1 and TRBJ1-6, with D possibly being TRBD1 (5 bases). The starting material was PBMCs from blood, obtained 40 to 50 days after vaccination. The CDR3, as DNA: TGTGCCAGCAGCCAAGGACAGAAAAATTCACCCCTCCACTTT. Its translation is CASSQGQKNSPLHF.